The clone carrying this T cell receptor (beta chain) came up once. The sample originates from a study of OX40 agonist ivuxolimab in advanced cancers. Overall study context: The dose-escalation group included hepatocellular carcinoma, melanoma, renal cell carcinoma and head and neck cancer.

The germline CDR1 and CDR2 sequences are GTSNPN and SVGIG (reference sequence). The CDR3 has 15 amino acids. Trimming cost V 0 bases and J 0 bases, with 12 bases left between them. Measured with immunoSEQ multiplex PCR; TCRdb has only the in-frame clones, and not every one. Of roughly 60,000 clones in the sample, around 93% are singletons; the top ten hold around a fifth. The chain employs TRBV30 and TRBJ2-7; weak D call: TRBD2 (5 bases). This receptor was identified in an adult with an advanced solid tumor such as melanoma, head and neck, liver or kidney cancer. Sequencing used CD4+ or CD8+ T cells sorted from blood, obtained in a trial of the OX40 agonist ivuxolimab. This CDR3 reads CAWSVRNSVSYEQYF. The CDR3 nucleotides read TGTGCCTGGAGTGTCAGGAATAGCGTCTCCTACGAGCAGTACTTC.